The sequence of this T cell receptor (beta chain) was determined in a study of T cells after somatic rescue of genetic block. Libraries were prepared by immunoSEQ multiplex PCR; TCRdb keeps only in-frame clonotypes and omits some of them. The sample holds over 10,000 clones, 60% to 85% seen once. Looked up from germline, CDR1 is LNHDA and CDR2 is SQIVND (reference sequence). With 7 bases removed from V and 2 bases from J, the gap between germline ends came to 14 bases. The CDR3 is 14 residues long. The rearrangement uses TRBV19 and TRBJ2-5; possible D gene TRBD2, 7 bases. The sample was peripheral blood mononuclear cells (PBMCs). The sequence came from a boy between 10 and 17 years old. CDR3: CASKGGGEQETQYF. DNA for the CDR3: TGTGCCAGTAAAGGAGGGGGGGAACAAGAGACCCAGTACTTC.